One sample yielded the 4 T cell receptor beta chains listed below, sequenced in a study of T-cell memory formation after mild COVID-19. TCRdb re-analysed the 5' RACE reads in MiXCR, keeping a single row per CDR3 protein. The sample has under 250,000 distinct CDR3 sequences; 25% to 35% are singletons. Specimen: PBMCs or a T cell subset sorted from them (not recorded which). All receptors come from an adult woman who had mild COVID-19 (a few samples of this study predate the infection). Cell type and time point are not known.

The chain joins TRBV6-5 to TRBJ2-1; the match to TRBD2 covers 8 bases. The germline V gene encodes CDR1 MNHEY and CDR2 SVGAGI. The CDR3 length is 15 residues. V lost 4 bases and J lost 3; bases outside the gene matches: 5. The CDR3: CASSFSGGHYNEQFF. The DNA for the CDR3 is TGTGCCAGCAGTTTCTCGGGGGGGCACTACAATGAGCAGTTCTTC.

V and J are TRBV2 and TRBJ1-2; no clear D gene. Germline-derived CDR1 and CDR2 are SNHLY and FYNNEI. The ends were cut back, 6 bases at V and 0 bases at J, with 11 bases in the middle. The CDR3 runs 14 residues. CDR3 sequence: CASSTKRTNYGYTF. The CDR3 coding sequence is TGTGCCAGCAGCACAAAACGTACTAACTATGGCTACACCTTC.

This clonotype showed up just a few times. The chain joins TRBV3-1 to TRBJ2-3, with D tentatively TRBD1 or TRBD2 (5 bases each). Germline loops: CDR1 LGHDT, CDR2 YNNKEL (reference sequence). V was pared by 4 bases and J by 5 bases, with 16 bases between. The CDR3 covers 15 residues. The CDR3 nucleotides are TGTGCCAGCAGCCCCCTTGGGACGATTGAAGATACGCAGTATTTT. Translation gives CASSPLGTIEDTQYF.

This clonotype has only a few counts. The chain uses TRBV7-6 and TRBJ2-5; 8 bases map to TRBD2. The CDR3 is 16 residues long. After removal of 4 bases from V and 2 bases from J, the junction contained 9 bases not matched to a gene. Germline loops: CDR1 SGHVS, CDR2 FNYEAQ. CDR3 amino acids: CASSSPGGPGQETQYF. In DNA, the CDR3 is TGTGCCAGCAGCTCCCCGGGGGGGCCCGGGCAAGAGACCCAGTACTTC.